This TCR beta chain was sequenced for a study of T cell repertoires in aging, cancer and after chemotherapy. A mixed TRB-A/B primer pool amplified rearranged TRB by multiplex touch-down PCR. MiXCR, run by TCRdb on the multiplex PCR reads, gives a single entry per CDR3 protein. The table shows roughly 10,000 distinct CDR3 sequences, with roughly a quarter occurring only once. TCR beta rearrangements were amplified from peripheral blood genomic DNA. This CDR3 is 14 amino acids long. Germline values: CDR1 SEHNR, CDR2 FQNEAQ (reference sequence). Trimming removed 2 bases from V and 7 bases from J, with 12 bases in between.

V usage is TRBV7-9 and J usage is TRBJ1-5, with TRBD1 as a possible D gene (5 bases). Sequencing was carried out using blood. The sequence was collected from a human donor in good health. CDR3 sequence: CASSLSAGRQPQHF. The CDR3 DNA follows: TGTGCCAGCAGCTTATCGGCAGGGCGCCAGCCCCAGCATTTT.